This entry is about one T cell receptor beta chain. This record comes from a study of blood T cell repertoires in COVID-19. This CDR3 contains 13 residues. Losses at the gene ends were 3 bases for V and 10 bases for J; bases not matched to a gene: 2. TCRdb's table, derived via immunoSEQ multiplex PCR, lists solely in-frame clones and lacks some. The repertoire holds 200,000 to 250,000 clones, with 82% as singletons. The sequenced sample was PBMCs or T cells enriched from blood (not recorded which). The TCR originated in a woman between 55 and 75 years old who had recovered from COVID-19. V is TRBV12-3 or TRBV12-4 and J is TRBJ1-4; 10 bases are a match to TRBD1. CDR3: CASSLGQGRKLFF. CDR3 bases: TGTGCCAGCAGTTTGGGACAGGGGAGAAAACTGTTTTTT.